The present T cell receptor beta chain was sequenced within a study of blood T cells in healthy people across ages. Losses at the gene ends were 3 bases for V and 10 bases for J; bases not matched to a gene: 3. The CDR3 covers 13 residues. The germline CDR1 and CDR2 sequences are DFQATT and SNEGSKA (reference sequence). The second PCR ran about 6 to 12 cycles with a sample-barcoded 5' primer and J-beta primers. TCRdb passed the 5' RACE reads through MiXCR, listing each CDR3 protein once. This table has around 750,000 distinct CDR3 sequences, 53% appearing once. The rearrangement links TRBV20-1 to TRBJ1-6, with 10 bases that match TRBD1. This clonotype originated in a man older than 75 in good health. What was sequenced was blood. The CDR3 loop is CSASRQGASPLHF. In DNA, the CDR3 is TGCAGTGCTAGTAGACAGGGGGCATCACCCCTCCACTTT.